The next 23 T cell receptor beta chains were all read from a single sample in a study of T cells after yellow fever vaccination. In TCRdb, the 5' RACE reads were re-called with MiXCR into one record per CDR3 protein. Counted here are under 400,000 distinct CDR3 sequences, around a tenth occurring once; the ten biggest clones make up about 17%. The material was PBMCs, obtained on the day of the first yellow fever vaccination. The receptors were gathered from a man younger than 30 who received the YFV17D yellow fever vaccine.

This clonotype came up a few times. This sequence joins TRBV15 and TRBJ1-6, with a tentative D call TRBD1 (5 bases). The CDR3 runs 13 residues. The V gene's germline CDR1 is LNHNV and CDR2 YYDKDF (reference sequence). Trimming shortened V by 1 base and J by 8 bases, and 6 bases separated the two germline ends. CDR3 in DNA: TGTGCCACCAGCAGAGTGGGGGATTCACCCCTCCACTTT. It codes for CATSRVGDSPLHF. Variable domain in full (rest from reference TRBV15 and TRBJ1-6): DAMVIQNPRYQVTQFGKPVTLSCSQTLNHNVMYWYQQKSSQAPKLLFHYYDKDFNNEADTPDNFQSRRPNTSFCFLDIRSPGLGDTAMYLCATSRVGDSPLHFGNGTRLTVT.

The chain uses TRBV12-3 or TRBV12-4 and TRBJ1-2; D ambiguous. This CDR3 has 13 residues. V was clipped by 3 bases and J by 4 bases, with 9 bases between them. This chain's CDR3 is CASSLRASYGYTF. The CDR3 coding sequence is TGTGCCAGCAGTTTGAGGGCGAGCTATGGCTACACCTTC.

This clonotype was observed a few times. The V call is TRBV4-1, the J call TRBJ2-3; D is undetermined. CDR3 size: 14 residues. V lost 1 base, J lost 2 bases, and 7 bases lay in between. The germline V gene has CDR1 MGHRA and CDR2 YSYEKL. DNA for the CDR3: TGCGCCAGCAGCCAAGTATTCGTCACAGATACGCAGTATTTT. This encodes CASSQVFVTDTQYF.

The chain recombines TRBV4-3 with TRBJ2-5, with 10 positions matching TRBD1. V lost 4 bases and J lost 3; bases outside the gene matches: 5. Germline loops: CDR1 LGHNA, CDR2 YSLEER. This CDR3 is built from 15 residues. The CDR3 protein is CASSPLGQGEETQYF. CDR3 in DNA: TGCGCCAGCAGCCCACTCGGACAGGGGGAAGAGACCCAGTACTTC.

This clonotype was detected a few times. The chain recombines TRBV4-3 with TRBJ1-4; maybe TRBD1 (6 bases). The CDR3 has 16 amino acids. V lost 0 bases and J 8 bases, leaving 16 bases between the germline ends. Per germline, CDR1 LGHNA and CDR2 YSLEER. CDR3 region: CASSQDLGGLREKLFF. For the CDR3, the DNA is TGCGCCAGCAGCCAAGATCTCGGGGGCCTTAGGGAAAAACTGTTTTTT.

The rearrangement joins TRBV7-2 to TRBJ2-1; TRBD2 agrees at 8 bases. The CDR3 length is 16 residues. V lost 5 bases, J lost 8 bases, and 14 bases stayed unmatched. Germline CDR1 and CDR2: SGHTA and FQGNSA. The CDR3 nucleotides read TGTGCCAGCAGCCCCCAGCCAGCGGGGGCCGGGGATGAGCAGTTCTTC. Protein sequence: CASSPQPAGAGDEQFF.

The chain recombines TRBV30 with TRBJ2-7; no firm D call. This CDR3 contains 16 residues. The V end was cut by 1 base, the J end by 0 bases, with 16 bases between. Per the germline V gene, CDR1 is GTSNPN and CDR2 is SVGIG (reference sequence). The CDR3 DNA follows: TGTGCCTGGAGTGGCCCTGAGCAAGACCTCTCCTACGAGCAGTACTTC. This sequence encodes CAWSGPEQDLSYEQYF. Based on the CDR3 plus reference TRBV30 and TRBJ2-7, the full variable domain is SQTIHQWPATLVQPVGSPLSLECTVEGTSNPNLYWYRQAAGRGLQLLFYSVGIGQISSEVPQNLSASRPQDRQFILSSKKLLLSDSGFYLCAWSGPEQDLSYEQYFGPGTRLTVT.

This clonotype occurred many times. This sequence joins TRBV28 and TRBJ2-1; D is possibly TRBD1 (6 bases). This CDR3 is 15 amino acids long. V was clipped by 6 bases and J by 1 base, with 13 bases between them. Germline CDR1 is MDHEN and CDR2 is SYDVKM. The CDR3 loop reads CASRLTGSSYNEQFF. The CDR3 DNA follows: TGTGCCAGCAGGCTTACAGGGAGTTCCTACAATGAGCAGTTCTTC.

The J gene is TRBJ2-2, the V gene TRBV6-2 or TRBV6-3, with 12 nucleotides matching TRBD2. The CDR3 loop spans 18 amino acids. V dropped 5 bases and J dropped 1; count of bases not matched to a gene: 8. Germline CDR1 reads MNHEY; CDR2 reads SVGEGT. The CDR3 DNA follows: TGTGCCAGCAGTCAACACCGGGGACTAGCGGGGAACACCGGGGAGCTGTTTTTT. It specifies CASSQHRGLAGNTGELFF.

This clonotype was seen ten or more times. This rearrangement joins TRBV6-5 to TRBJ2-3; D might be TRBD1 (7 bases). The CDR3 runs to 17 residues. V dropped 2 bases and J dropped 4 bases, with 19 bases sitting between them. The germline V gene encodes CDR1 MNHEY and CDR2 SVGAGI. The CDR3: CASSYTTGDLPPDTQYF. In DNA, the CDR3 is TGTGCCAGCAGTTACACAACAGGGGACTTACCCCCAGATACGCAGTATTTT.

The table lists this clonotype with a few counts. The chain uses TRBV12-3 or TRBV12-4 and TRBJ2-1, with 10 nucleotides matching TRBD2. Losses at the gene ends were 6 bases for V and 10 bases for J; bases not matched to a gene: 15. This CDR3 contains 16 residues. CDR3 nucleotides: TGTGCCAGCAGCCCTGCTAGCGGGGGTTCCTCCGGAGAGCAGTTCTTC. Amino acid sequence: CASSPASGGSSGEQFF.

This rearrangement joins TRBV7-9 to TRBJ1-5, with TRBD1 matching over 8 bases. CDR1 is SEHNR and CDR2 is FQNEAQ in the germline V gene (reference sequence). V gave up 1 base and J gave up 8 bases; unmatched junction bases: 1. The length of the CDR3 is 13 residues. In nucleotides, the CDR3 is TGTGCCAGCAGCTTAGAGACAGGGGAGCCCCAGCATTTT. Its protein product is CASSLETGEPQHF.

This clonotype has a handful of counts. This chain links TRBV14 with TRBJ2-1, with D perhaps being TRBD1 or TRBD2 (5 bases each). The germline gives CDR1 SGHDN, CDR2 FVKESK. The CDR3 runs 15 residues. Trimming cost V 2 bases and J 2 bases, with 10 bases left between them. In DNA, the CDR3 is TGTGCCAGCAGCCAACCGGGACGTACCTACAATGAGCAGTTCTTC. This sequence encodes CASSQPGRTYNEQFF. Looking up the rest from reference TRBV14 and TRBJ2-1 gives the full variable domain: EAGVTQFPSHSVIEKGQTVTLRCDPISGHDNLYWYRRVMGKEIKFLLHFVKESKQDESGMPNNRFLAERTGGTYSTLKVQPAELEDSGVYFCASSQPGRTYNEQFFGPGTRLTVL.

A few counts support this clonotype. CDR3 sequence (DNA): TGCAGCGTCAAGGGCAGATACCAAGAGACCCAGTACTTC. It is translated as CSVKGRYQETQYF. The chain is built from TRBV29-1 and TRBJ2-5; D is ambiguous. Germline V CDR1 and CDR2: SQVTM, ANQGSEA. Trimming cost V 6 bases and J 0 bases, with 11 bases left between them. This CDR3 contains 13 residues. Full variable domain (remainder filled in from reference TRBV29-1 and TRBJ2-5): SAVISQKPSRDICQRGTSLTIQCQVDSQVTMMFWYRQQPGQSLTLIATANQGSEATYESGFVIDKFPISRPNLTFSTLTVSNMSPEDSSIYLCSVKGRYQETQYFGPGTRLLVL.

This clonotype has more than one count but fewer than ten. The V and J genes are TRBV7-8 and TRBJ1-1; 10 bases match TRBD1. There are 14 residues in the CDR3. Germline CDR1 is SGHVS and CDR2 is FQNEAQ. V was clipped by 2 bases and J by 8 bases; unmatched bases: 5. CDR3 amino acids: CASSLRQGAEEAFF. The CDR3 region has the DNA TGTGCCAGCAGCTTACGACAGGGGGCGGAAGAAGCTTTCTTT.

This clonotype was observed a handful of times. The chain recombines TRBV3-1 with TRBJ2-5, with D perhaps TRBD1 or TRBD2 (5 bases each). CDR3 size: 13 residues. Germline V lookup: CDR1 LGHDT, CDR2 YNNKEL (reference sequence). Trimming took off 4 bases at V and 4 bases at J, with 10 bases between the two ends. The CDR3 DNA is TGTGCCAGCAGCCCCGTGGGACGAGAGACCCAGTACTTC. Its protein product is CASSPVGRETQYF.

The chain joins TRBV7-2 to TRBJ2-4, with D perhaps TRBD2 (5 bases). The CDR3 is 16 amino acids. Trimming took 3 bases from V and 2 from J, leaving 14 bases between them. Per the germline V gene, CDR1 is SGHTA and CDR2 is FQGNSA. This CDR3 is CASSLRAGLTKNIQYF. The DNA of the CDR3 is TGTGCCAGCAGCTTGAGGGCCGGGTTAACCAAAAACATTCAGTACTTC. The full variable domain, its missing parts supplied by reference TRBV7-2 and TRBJ2-4, is GAGVSQSPSNKVTEKGKDVELRCDPISGHTALYWYRQSLGQGLEFLIYFQGNSAPDKSGLPSDRFSAERTGGSVSTLTIQRTQQEDSAVYLCASSLRAGLTKNIQYFGAGTRLSVL.

The sample holds a few counts of this clonotype. V usage is TRBV7-6 and J usage is TRBJ2-1, with 8 bases identical to TRBD2. The junction had 7 bases not matched to a gene; V was cut back by 0 bases and J by 6 bases. The CDR3 sequence is 16 residues long. Looked up from germline, CDR1 is SGHVS and CDR2 is FNYEAQ. CDR3 loop: CASSLAPGTRRNEQFF. The CDR3 DNA reads TGTGCCAGCAGCTTAGCCCCCGGGACTAGACGCAATGAGCAGTTCTTC.

The gene calls are TRBV11-2 and TRBJ2-7; TRBD1 aligns across 7 bases. From germline, CDR1 is SGHAT and CDR2 FQNNGV. V shed 2 bases and J 7 bases; nucleotides not matched to a gene: 14. There are 16 residues in the CDR3. The CDR3 spells CASSLTLPGTVYEQYV. For the CDR3, the DNA is TGTGCCAGCAGCTTAACTCTTCCCGGGACAGTCTATGAGCAGTACGTC.

This chain joins TRBV19 and TRBJ2-6; possible D gene TRBD1, 6 bases. CDR3 length equals 18 residues. Trimming took off 6 bases at V and 0 bases at J, with 18 bases between the two ends. Germline loops: CDR1 LNHDA, CDR2 SQIVND (reference sequence). In nucleotides, the CDR3 is TGTGCCAGTAGCGATCCCGGGACAAGTAGCTCTGGGGCCAACGTCCTGACTTTC. It translates to CASSDPGTSSSGANVLTF.

This chain links TRBV10-3 with TRBJ2-7; 8 bases fit TRBD2. The length of the CDR3 is 14 residues. Germline V gene lookup returns CDR1 ENHRY and CDR2 SYGVKD. Losses at the gene ends were 5 bases for V and 2 bases for J; bases not matched to a gene: 5. The CDR3 is CAISSGGLPYEQYF. CDR3 in DNA: TGTGCCATCAGTAGCGGGGGACTTCCCTACGAGCAGTACTTC.

This chain's CDR3 is CASSVSGAVNTQYF. As DNA, the CDR3 is TGTGCCAGCAGTGTTAGCGGGGCCGTTAATACGCAGTATTTT. The gene calls are TRBV9 and TRBJ2-3; 8 nucleotides match TRBD2. The CDR3 is 14 amino acids. Germline CDR1 SGDLS, CDR2 YYNGEE. J was trimmed by 7 bases and V by 5 bases; bases with no gene match: 9.

This clonotype was counted only a few times. This rearrangement joins TRBV24-1 to TRBJ2-1; 9 bases are a match to TRBD1. Looked up from germline, CDR1 is KGHDR and CDR2 is SFDVKD. The J segment lost 5 bases and the V segment lost 5 bases, leaving 6 bases of the junction unmatched. The CDR3 runs to 15 residues. Written as DNA, the CDR3 is TGTGCCACCAGTGCCGGGACAGGGTGGGACAATGAGCAGTTCTTC. Translation gives CATSAGTGWDNEQFF.